These 15 T cell receptor beta chains share one sample of origin, sequenced in a study of shared clonotypes between healthy human individuals. CD45RO-negative cells were positively selected for CCR7, leaving out terminally differentiated effector memory CD45RA+ cells. TCRdb's copy holds only in-frame clones and misses some; the assay was immunoSEQ multiplex PCR. The table includes 1.5 million to 2.5 million clones, approximately 94% detected once. The sequenced material came from naive CD8+ T cells sorted from blood. These receptor sequences come from a man younger than 35 in good health.

V is TRBV6-5 and J is TRBJ2-7; perhaps TRBD2 as D (6 bases). This CDR3 comprises 14 residues. V was trimmed by 0 bases and J by 6 bases, leaving 12 bases between them. CDR1 and CDR2 (germline): MNHEY, SVGAGI. The chain's CDR3 is CASSYSGGMGEQYF. CDR3 in DNA: TGTGCCAGCAGTTACTCTGGGGGGATGGGCGAGCAGTACTTC.

This chain links TRBV10-2 with TRBJ2-7, with TRBD1 identical over 7 bases. With V trimmed by 7 bases and J by 0 bases, 3 bases remained unmatched. The V gene's germline CDR1 is WSHSY and CDR2 SAAADI. There are 13 residues in the CDR3. The CDR3 here is CASIRDSSYEQYF. The CDR3 DNA is TGCGCCAGCATTCGGGACAGCTCCTACGAGCAGTACTTC.

This clone appeared a single time. V and J are TRBV10-2 and TRBJ2-7, with TRBD2 as a possible D gene (6 bases). The germline V gene encodes CDR1 WSHSY and CDR2 SAAADI. Trimming removed 10 bases at V and 3 bases at J, with 22 bases between. CDR3 length equals 15 residues. Written as DNA, the CDR3 is TGCGCCACCCAACCCAGGCCTAGCGAGGACTACGAGCAGTACTTC. Encoded protein: CATQPRPSEDYEQYF.

This chain joins TRBV10-1 and TRBJ2-7, with a possible D match to TRBD2 (6 bases). The V gene's germline CDR1 is WNHNN and CDR2 SYGVQD (reference sequence). This CDR3 has 15 residues. Trimming shortened V by 1 base and J by 6 bases, and 16 bases separated the two germline ends. For the CDR3, the DNA is TGCGCCAGCAGTGAGTTACGACTAGGACGTGGCGAGCAGTACTTC. It encodes CASSELRLGRGEQYF.

The genes are TRBV28 and TRBJ2-7, with 12 bases that match TRBD2. The CDR3 totals 15 residues. V lost 6 bases, J lost 2 bases, and 5 bases stayed unmatched. Germline V CDR1 and CDR2: MDHEN, SYDVKM. CDR3 region: CASSRLAGVTYEQYF. The CDR3 nucleotides read TGTGCCAGCAGCAGACTAGCGGGGGTTACCTACGAGCAGTACTTC.

The chain couples TRBV5-1 to TRBJ2-2, with no clear D. The germline V gene has CDR1 SGHRS and CDR2 YFSETQ. The CDR3 length is 17 residues. Between the trimmed V and J ends, which lost 1 base and 0 bases, there was a span of 13 bases. This CDR3 reads CASSLRLLGTNTGELFF. The CDR3 DNA sequence: TGCGCCAGCAGCTTGAGGCTATTAGGGACGAACACCGGGGAGCTGTTTTTT.

The chain carries TRBV6-1 and TRBJ1-5; D is ambiguous. Germline V gives CDR1 MNHNS, CDR2 SASEGT. Trimming pared 1 base from V and 0 bases from J, leaving 7 bases between. The CDR3 has 15 amino acids. The CDR3 bases are TGTGCCAGCAGTGAAGTCAGGCTTAGCAATCAGCCCCAGCATTTT. This encodes CASSEVRLSNQPQHF.

The chain couples TRBV4-1 to TRBJ2-2; 16 bases map to TRBD2. The V gene's germline CDR1 is MGHRA and CDR2 YSYEKL. This CDR3 contains 18 residues. V was pared by 2 bases and J by 7 bases, with 7 bases of the junction left unmatched. The CDR3 DNA is TGCGCCAGCAGCCAATACCCCGGGACTAGCGGGGGGGGCGGGGAGCTGTTTTTT. Translation gives CASSQYPGTSGGGGELFF.

The rearrangement joins TRBV2 to TRBJ2-7, with 10 bases aligning to TRBD2. The ends lost 7 bases at V and 2 bases at J; junction bases unmatched: 8. The length of the CDR3 is 15 residues. Germline V gene data show CDR1 as SNHLY and CDR2 as FYNNEI. The CDR3 loop reads CASTLTSGYPYEQYF. The CDR3 nucleotides are TGTGCCAGCACTTTGACTAGCGGGTACCCCTACGAGCAGTACTTC. Complete variable domain (other parts from reference TRBV2 and TRBJ2-7): EPEVTQTPSHQVTQMGQEVILRCVPISNHLYFYWYRQILGQKVEFLVSFYNNEISEKSEIFDDQFSVERPDGSNFTLKIRSTKLEDSAMYFCASTLTSGYPYEQYFGPGTRLTVT.

This chain connects TRBV4-1 to TRBJ2-3; D is ambiguous. V was pared by 5 bases and J by 5 bases, with 14 bases between. Per the germline V gene, CDR1 is MGHRA and CDR2 is YSYEKL. The length of the CDR3 is 14 residues. This chain's CDR3 is CASSGSRIGDTQYF. The CDR3 DNA reads as TGCGCCAGCAGCGGATCCCGAATCGGAGATACGCAGTATTTT.

In regard to this clone: Additional DNA sequences in this sample encode the identical CDR3. The V call is TRBV7-2, the J call TRBJ2-5, with D uncertain. The CDR3 is 12 amino acids. The V gene lost 2 bases and the J gene lost 2 bases, with 3 bases spanning the gap. Germline CDR1 SGHTA, CDR2 FQGNSA. The CDR3 sequence: CASSLLQETQYF. DNA of the CDR3: TGTGCCAGCAGCTTACTACAAGAGACCCAGTACTTC.

The chain is built from TRBV11-3 and TRBJ2-7; TRBD1 matches 9 bases. The ends lost 3 bases at V and 0 bases at J; junction bases unmatched: 3. CDR3 length: 15 residues. Germline V lookup: CDR1 SGHNT, CDR2 YENEEA. CDR3 in amino acids: CASSFGQGPSYEQYF. The CDR3 DNA follows: TGTGCCAGCAGCTTCGGACAGGGGCCCTCCTACGAGCAGTACTTC.

The chain uses TRBV5-4 and TRBJ2-3, with unresolved D. Trimming took 6 bases from V and 7 from J, leaving 12 bases between them. Germline-derived CDR1 and CDR2 are SGHNT and YYREEE (reference sequence). This CDR3 is 12 amino acids long. The CDR3 region is CASTPEEYTQYF. Written as DNA, the CDR3 is TGTGCCAGCACCCCCGAGGAGTATACGCAGTATTTT.

The chain is built from TRBV19 and TRBJ2-3; 9 bases fit TRBD2. The V segment lost 8 bases and the J segment 1 base; nucleotides outside the gene matches: 7. Germline loops: CDR1 LNHDA, CDR2 SQIVND (reference sequence). The CDR3 is made up of 15 amino acids. The CDR3 region is CASSSLAGRTDTQYF. CDR3 nucleotides: TGTGCCAGTTCTTCTCTAGCGGGGCGCACAGATACGCAGTATTTT.

The chain has TRBV10-2 and TRBJ2-2; D is unclear. The V gene lost 3 bases and the J gene lost 3 bases, with 5 bases spanning the gap. The germline V gene encodes CDR1 WSHSY and CDR2 SAAADI. There are 13 residues in the CDR3. CDR3 region: CASSDGYTGELFF. CDR3 bases: TGCGCCAGCAGTGATGGTTACACCGGGGAGCTGTTTTTT.